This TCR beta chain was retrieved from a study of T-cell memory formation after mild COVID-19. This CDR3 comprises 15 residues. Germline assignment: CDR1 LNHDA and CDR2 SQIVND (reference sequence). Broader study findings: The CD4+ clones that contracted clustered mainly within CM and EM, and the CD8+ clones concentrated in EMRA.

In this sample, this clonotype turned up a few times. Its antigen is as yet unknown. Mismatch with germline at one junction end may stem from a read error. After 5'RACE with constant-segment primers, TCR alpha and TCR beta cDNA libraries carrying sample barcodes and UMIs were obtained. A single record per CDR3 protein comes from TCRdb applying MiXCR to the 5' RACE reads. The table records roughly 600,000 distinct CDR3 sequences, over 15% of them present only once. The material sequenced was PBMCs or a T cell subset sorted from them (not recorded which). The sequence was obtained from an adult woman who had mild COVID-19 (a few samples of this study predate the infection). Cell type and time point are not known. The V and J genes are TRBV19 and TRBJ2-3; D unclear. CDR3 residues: CASCIDPGWSDTQYF. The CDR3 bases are TGTGCCAGTTGTATAGATCCGGGTTGGTCAGATACGCAGTATTTT. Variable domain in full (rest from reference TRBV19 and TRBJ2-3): DGGITQSPKYLFRKEGQNVTLSCEQNLNHDAMYWYRQDPGQGLRLIYYSQIVNDFQKGDIAEGYSVSREKKESFPLTVTSAQKNPTAFYLCASCIDPGWSDTQYFGPGTRLTVL.